This entry lists 6 T cell receptor beta chains sequenced from one sample in a study of blood T cells in healthy people across ages. Sample-barcoded 5' priming and a J-beta primer mix drove a second PCR of 7 to 11 cycles. TCRdb ran MiXCR on the 5' RACE reads and lists one entry per CDR3 protein. The sample lists around 1,000,000 distinct CDR3 sequences; under 30% were seen once. This sample also belongs to another study, concerning T cells of mothers and their children.

The sequenced material came from blood. All receptors derive from a girl under 10 years old in good health.

This clonotype was seen only a few times. The V gene is TRBV28, the J gene TRBJ1-1; 7 nucleotides line up with TRBD1. Looked up from germline, CDR1 is MDHEN and CDR2 is SYDVKM. The CDR3 consists of 12 residues. The CDR3 region is CATGAFNTEAFF. In DNA form, the CDR3 reads TGTGCTACAGGGGCTTTCAACACTGAAGCTTTCTTT.

Turning to this clonotype: At one of its ends the junction is not consistent with the germline gene, which may arise from a read error. V usage is TRBV12-5 and J usage is TRBJ2-5, with D unresolved. The CDR3 runs to 12 residues. Looked up from germline, CDR1 is LGHNT and CDR2 is FRNRAP. The CDR3 DNA sequence: TGTGCTAGCGGCCCTCACGAGGAGACCCAGCACTTC. As protein: CASGPHEETQHF.

The chain combines TRBV25-1 with TRBJ2-5; 7 bases are a match to TRBD1. Germline V CDR1 and CDR2: MGHDK, SYGVNS. The CDR3 contains 15 residues. Trimming at V came to 4 bases and at J to 2 bases, leaving 7 bases not matched to a gene. The CDR3 DNA is TGTGCCAGCAGTGCCCCGGGACAGATTCAAGAGACCCAGTACTTC. It translates to CASSAPGQIQETQYF.

The chain joins TRBV27 to TRBJ1-2; perhaps TRBD1 as D (6 bases). V was clipped by 5 bases and J by 0 bases, with 16 bases between them. The CDR3 has 16 residues. Germline loops: CDR1 MNHEY, CDR2 SMNVEV (reference sequence). For the CDR3, the DNA is TGTGCCAGCAGTCCAGTACAGGGTGGAGCTAACTATGGCTACACCTTC. Its protein is CASSPVQGGANYGYTF.

The rearrangement uses TRBV20-1 and TRBJ2-5, with D tentatively TRBD2 (6 bases). Germline V CDR1 and CDR2: DFQATT, SNEGSKA (reference sequence). Trimming cost V 3 bases and J 4 bases, with 12 bases left between them. The CDR3 is made up of 13 amino acids. This chain's CDR3 is CSASGGRGETQYF. CDR3 coding DNA: TGCAGTGCTAGCGGGGGTCGCGGAGAGACCCAGTACTTC.

This clonotype turned up a few times. V gene TRBV28 combines with J gene TRBJ2-5; D is possibly TRBD2 (6 bases). The closer fit of TRBJ2-7 to the DNA end suggests the J call may be wrong. This CDR3 has 14 amino acids. Germline V gives CDR1 MDHEN, CDR2 SYDVKM. CDR3 in amino acids: CASGGGDTTYEQYF. The CDR3, as DNA: TGTGCCAGCGGCGGCGGGGATACTACCTACGAGCAGTACTTC.